Listed here are 15 T cell receptor beta chains from one sample, sequenced in a study of CD8+CD57+ T cells in acquired aplastic anemia. Genomic DNA constituted the template upon which TCR beta VDJ and CDR3 profiling was performed. TCRdb itself ran the reads through MiXCR, one entry per CDR3 protein. Of 150,000 to 200,000 distinct CDR3 sequences listed, around 40% are singletons. Material for sequencing was sorted CD4+, CD8+, or CD8+CD57+ T cells (not recorded which) from PBMCs. The receptor source for this set is a human donor in good health.

The V call is TRBV11-1, the J call TRBJ2-3; the match to TRBD1 covers 11 bases. This CDR3 is built from 15 residues. V shed 5 bases and J 6 bases; nucleotides not matched to a gene: 7. Germline CDR1 reads SGHAT; CDR2 reads FQDESV (reference sequence). CDR3 sequence (DNA): TGTGCCAGCAGCGCTGGACAGGGGGCAAAGGATACGCAGTATTTT. This encodes CASSAGQGAKDTQYF.

Note on this clonotype: This likely comes from a read error, as the CDR3 has no conserved phenylalanine or tryptophan at its end. The CDR3 loop reads CASSYRRGGLAGGDASEQYL. CDR3 DNA sequence: TGTGCCAGCAGTTACCGGAGGGGGGGACTAGCGGGAGGCGATGCTTCCGAGCAGTACCTC. The V call is TRBV6-2 or TRBV6-3, the J call TRBJ2-7, with 15 bases aligning to TRBD2. This CDR3 comprises 20 residues. Trimming at V came to 2 bases and at J to 6 bases, leaving 17 bases not matched to a gene. CDR1 MNHEY and CDR2 SVGEGT come from the germline V gene.

This clonotype was counted ten times or more. The rearrangement uses TRBV15 and TRBJ2-5; D not certain. Germline CDR1 LNHNV, CDR2 YYDKDF (reference sequence). V was clipped by 0 bases and J by 5 bases, with 4 bases between them. The length of the CDR3 is 12 residues. DNA for the CDR3: TGTGCCACCAGCAGAGAGGGGGAGACCCAGTACTTC. Translating gives CATSREGETQYF.

This clonotype showed up many times. This chain links TRBV12-3 or TRBV12-4 with TRBJ2-7, with D possibly TRBD1 on 5 matching bases. V was cut by 1 base and J by 4 bases, with 8 bases left in between. There are 13 residues in the CDR3. The chain's CDR3 is CASSLGRQYEQYF. The CDR3 bases are TGTGCCAGCAGTTTAGGGAGACAGTACGAGCAGTACTTC.

The chain joins TRBV7-9 to TRBJ2-7; 7 positions match TRBD1. This CDR3 is built from 13 residues. The germline V gene has CDR1 SEHNR and CDR2 FQNEAQ (reference sequence). Germline trimming cut 5 bases from V and 6 bases from J; bases unmatched to any gene: 7. CDR3 region: CASSQEGAREQYF. DNA for the CDR3: TGTGCCAGCAGCCAAGAGGGGGCGCGCGAGCAGTACTTC.

In the case of this clonotype: It may be a read error: a sequence one base away is much more abundant. J is TRBJ2-3 and V is TRBV4-1, with D uncertain. CDR1 and CDR2 (germline): MGHRA, YSYEKL. V was pared by 6 bases and J by 4 bases, with 14 bases between. The CDR3 spans 14 residues. CDR3 bases: TGCGCCAGCAGAGCCACGAGAACGTCAGATACGCAGTATTTT. It encodes CASRATRTSDTQYF.

Points on this clonotype: A much bigger clone sits one base away, suggesting this may be a read error. The chain uses TRBV5-1 and TRBJ2-2; tentatively, D is TRBD1 (5 bases). The CDR3 contains 15 residues. CDR1 and CDR2 from the germline V gene are SGHRS and YFSETQ. The chain's CDR3 is CAGSHDRPNTGELFF. CDR3 in DNA: TGCGCCGGCAGCCATGACAGACCGAACACCGGGGAGCTGTTTTTT.

This chain links TRBV29-1 with TRBJ1-1; TRBD1 matches at 7 bases. Trimming removed 4 bases from V and 2 bases from J; junction bases left unmatched: 1. Germline V gene lookup returns CDR1 SQVTM and CDR2 ANQGSEA. There are 12 residues in the CDR3. The CDR3 region has the DNA TGCAGCGTTGGGACAGGTAACACTGAAGCTTTCTTT. Amino acid sequence: CSVGTGNTEAFF. Combining the CDR3 with reference TRBV29-1 and TRBJ1-1 gives the whole variable domain SAVISQKPSRDICQRGTSLTIQCQVDSQVTMMFWYRQQPGQSLTLIATANQGSEATYESGFVIDKFPISRPNLTFSTLTVSNMSPEDSSIYLCSVGTGNTEAFFGQGTRLTVV.

This clonotype occurred many times. The chain uses TRBV9 and TRBJ2-5; maybe TRBD2 (5 bases). Germline lookup yields CDR1 SGDLS and CDR2 YYNGEE. Trimming removed 0 bases from V and 3 bases from J, with 9 bases in between. This CDR3 comprises 14 residues. The CDR3 reads CASSVAAGKETQYF. CDR3 coding DNA: TGTGCCAGCAGCGTAGCCGCCGGGAAAGAGACCCAGTACTTC.

The sample holds a few counts of this clonotype. One end of the junction is discordant with germline, which a read error may explain. The chain carries TRBV29-1 and TRBJ1-2, with D hard to call. The CDR3 has 11 amino acids. Germline CDR1 and CDR2: SQVTM and ANQGSEA. CDR3 residues: CSVEGGHGYTF. CDR3 coding DNA: TGCAGCGTCGAAGGAGGGCATGGCTACACCTTC.

The table lists this clonotype with a few counts. V and J are TRBV13 and TRBJ2-3; 7 bases line up with TRBD2. This CDR3 comprises 16 residues. CDR1 and CDR2 (germline): PRHDT, FYEKMQ (reference sequence). The V and J ends lost 1 base and 0 bases, in that order; junction bases with no gene match: 4. DNA for the CDR3: TGTGCCAGCAGCTTAGCCGGGGACTACAGCACAGATACGCAGTATTTT. Translated: CASSLAGDYSTDTQYF.

This clonotype was counted ten times or more. The chain has TRBV15 and TRBJ2-3; TRBD2 aligns across 7 bases. Trimming took 0 bases from V and 0 from J; bases not matched to a gene: 6. In germline, CDR1 is LNHNV, CDR2 YYDKDF (reference sequence). CDR3 size: 17 residues. The CDR3 spells CATSRDRVGRSTDTQYF. CDR3 nucleotides: TGTGCCACCAGCAGAGATAGGGTCGGGAGGAGCACAGATACGCAGTATTTT.

The V and J genes are TRBV18 and TRBJ1-2; D gene unclear. Germline V gene lookup returns CDR1 KGHSH and CDR2 LQKENI. V gave up 2 bases and J gave up 0 bases, with 4 bases separating them. The CDR3 sequence is 13 residues long. CDR3 nucleotide sequence: TGTGCCAGCTCACCAGCAGCTAACTATGGCTACACCTTC. It codes for CASSPAANYGYTF.

The sample holds a few counts of this clonotype. CDR3 coding DNA: TGTGCCAGCACTCACACGGACAGAAACACTGAAGCTTTCTTT. Protein: CASTHTDRNTEAFF. V is TRBV28 and J is TRBJ1-1; possibly TRBD1 for D (6 bases). CDR1 is MDHEN and CDR2 is SYDVKM in the germline V gene. The CDR3 is 14 residues long. V dropped 7 bases and J dropped 2 bases, with 14 bases sitting between them.

At least ten counts were recorded for this clonotype. The chain is built from TRBV2 and TRBJ2-2; D tentatively fits TRBD1 or TRBD2 (5 bases each). V dropped 4 bases and J dropped 8 bases, with 17 bases sitting between them. The CDR3 runs 15 residues. The germline gives CDR1 SNHLY, CDR2 FYNNEI. DNA of the CDR3: TGTGCCAGCAGTGTGGGGCAGGGTATAGCGGGGGAGCTGTTTTTT. Protein sequence: CASSVGQGIAGELFF. The variable domain in full, completed from reference TRBV2 and TRBJ2-2, reads EPEVTQTPSHQVTQMGQEVILRCVPISNHLYFYWYRQILGQKVEFLVSFYNNEISEKSEIFDDQFSVERPDGSNFTLKIRSTKLEDSAMYFCASSVGQGIAGELFFGEGSRLTVL.